These 17 T cell receptor beta chains were all obtained from the same sample, sequenced in a study of response to subunit inactivated influenza vaccine. MiXCR was run by TCRdb on the RT-PCR reads, yielding one entry per CDR3 protein. The table has 400,000 to 650,000 distinct CDR3 sequences, 7.2% seen once. This sample comprised PBMCs from blood, obtained 23 to 25 months after vaccination. These receptors all come from a man between 50 and 69 years old who received an inactivated influenza vaccine.

This clonotype occurred once. The CDR3 nucleotides read TGTGCCAGCAGCTTAGATGGCCCATTTTTATACAATGAGCAGTTCTTC. Translated, it gives CASSLDGPFLYNEQFF. The J gene is TRBJ2-1, the V gene TRBV7-2; no clear D. The CDR3 is 16 amino acids. Trimming removed 1 base at V and 4 bases at J, with 14 bases between. Germline V lookup: CDR1 SGHTA, CDR2 FQGNSA.

This clonotype occurred many times. The chain combines TRBV20-1 with TRBJ2-3; 8 bases line up with TRBD2. With 5 bases clipped from V and 6 bases from J, the junction kept 7 bases outside the gene matches. CDR1 DFQATT and CDR2 SNEGSKA come from the germline V gene (reference sequence). The CDR3 is 13 residues long. The CDR3 nucleotides read TGCAGTGCTCCCGGGACTAGAGGGGATACGCAGTATTTT. Protein product: CSAPGTRGDTQYF.

V gene TRBV20-1 combines with J gene TRBJ2-3, with 7 bases aligning to TRBD2. The trim removed 2 bases at V and 2 bases at J, leaving 4 bases unmatched. In germline, CDR1 is DFQATT, CDR2 SNEGSKA (reference sequence). This CDR3 region has 14 residues. CDR3 amino acids: CSARSSGFTDTQYF. The CDR3 bases are TGCAGTGCTAGATCTAGCGGATTCACAGATACGCAGTATTTT.

In this sample, this clonotype turned up a few times. The chain recombines TRBV5-6 with TRBJ2-5; TRBD1 matches 11 bases. The CDR3 has 15 amino acids. V shed 0 bases and J 9 bases; nucleotides not matched to a gene: 7. Germline V lookup: CDR1 SGHDT, CDR2 YYEEEE. CDR3 amino acids: CASSLAGDRGTAQYF. The DNA for the CDR3 is TGTGCCAGCAGCTTGGCTGGGGACAGGGGGACGGCCCAGTACTTC.

This chain joins TRBV20-1 and TRBJ2-7; a possible D gene is TRBD1 (5 bases). Germline V gene lookup returns CDR1 DFQATT and CDR2 SNEGSKA (reference sequence). With 4 bases removed from V and 1 base from J, the gap between germline ends came to 11 bases. The CDR3 is 13 amino acids. CDR3 coding DNA: TGCAGTGCTATATGGACACGATCCTACGAGCAGTACTTC. It codes for CSAIWTRSYEQYF.

The rearrangement joins TRBV10-3 to TRBJ2-3; 12 bases map to TRBD2. CDR1 and CDR2 from the germline V gene are ENHRY and SYGVKD. Unmatched junction bases numbered 1, after V lost 6 bases and J lost 0 bases. The CDR3 is 15 residues long. CDR3 loop: CAIRGTSGSTDTQYF. DNA for the CDR3: TGTGCCATCAGGGGGACTAGCGGGAGCACAGATACGCAGTATTTT.

The genes are TRBV15 and TRBJ2-1; TRBD2 aligns across 7 bases. V was pared by 0 bases and J by 2 bases, with 4 bases of the junction left unmatched. Germline CDR1 LNHNV, CDR2 YYDKDF (reference sequence). The CDR3 contains 16 residues. The CDR3 reads CATSRDPGGPYNEQFF. As DNA, the CDR3 is TGTGCCACCAGCAGAGATCCGGGGGGTCCCTACAATGAGCAGTTCTTC.

This clonotype was recorded many times. V is TRBV9 and J is TRBJ2-3; TRBD1 is a possible D gene (6 bases). Germline loops: CDR1 SGDLS, CDR2 YYNGEE. CDR3 length: 13 amino acids. Between the trimmed V and J ends, which lost 2 bases and 4 bases, there was a span of 8 bases. CDR3 amino acids: CASSVNRADTQYF. DNA of the CDR3: TGTGCCAGCAGCGTCAACAGGGCAGATACGCAGTATTTT.

This chain joins TRBV20-1 and TRBJ2-7; 10 bases fit TRBD2. The CDR3 is 18 residues long. CDR1 is DFQATT and CDR2 is SNEGSKA in the germline V gene (reference sequence). This CDR3 is CSAGAQRSGGTSSYEQYF. CDR3 nucleotides: TGCAGCGCTGGGGCCCAGCGTAGCGGGGGGACGAGCTCCTACGAGCAGTACTTC.

This clonotype has ten or more counts. The chain has TRBV20-1 and TRBJ1-1; possible D gene TRBD1, 5 bases. The CDR3 is made up of 14 amino acids. V lost 2 bases to trimming and J lost 1 base, with 11 bases between them. Germline assignment: CDR1 DFQATT and CDR2 SNEGSKA (reference sequence). CDR3: CSARPGPGNTEAFF. CDR3 DNA: TGCAGTGCTAGACCAGGGCCGGGGAACACTGAAGCTTTCTTT.

This chain links TRBV4-1 with TRBJ2-5; 11 nucleotides line up with TRBD1. The CDR3 is made up of 16 amino acids. Germline V CDR1 and CDR2: MGHRA, YSYEKL. V gave up 4 bases and J gave up 0 bases; unmatched junction bases: 4. CDR3 DNA sequence: TGCGCCAGCAGCCGCCGGGACAGGGGGTACCAAGAGACCCAGTACTTC. This translates into CASSRRDRGYQETQYF.

This chain joins TRBV10-3 and TRBJ1-4; D is uncertain. The CDR3 covers 14 residues. CDR1 is ENHRY and CDR2 is SYGVKD in the germline V gene. V was pared by 6 bases and J by 4 bases, with 12 bases between. The CDR3 sequence: CAIREGLLNEKLFF. The CDR3 region has the DNA TGTGCCATCAGAGAAGGCCTGCTTAATGAAAAACTGTTTTTT.

In its sample, this clonotype was seen a few times. The chain links TRBV5-1 to TRBJ1-1, with 9 bases identical to TRBD1. CDR1 and CDR2 from the germline V gene are SGHRS and YFSETQ. V lost 2 bases and J lost 4; bases outside the gene matches: 6. The length of the CDR3 is 15 residues. CDR3 sequence (DNA): TGCGCCAGCAGCTTTACAGGGGGCGAAGGCACTGAAGCTTTCTTT. Translated: CASSFTGGEGTEAFF.

The sample holds a few counts of this clonotype. This chain connects TRBV15 to TRBJ2-3, with no clear D. Deletions cut 6 bases from V and 2 bases from J, with 6 bases between. There are 12 residues in the CDR3. Germline V lookup: CDR1 LNHNV, CDR2 YYDKDF (reference sequence). The CDR3 nucleotides are TGTGCCACCAGGACTGCCACAGATACGCAGTATTTT. It yields the protein CATRTATDTQYF.

This chain connects TRBV11-3 to TRBJ2-1, with TRBD2 matching over 11 bases. Germline CDR1 SGHNT, CDR2 YENEEA. The CDR3 spans 16 residues. V gave up 2 bases and J gave up 6 bases; unmatched junction bases: 6. DNA of the CDR3: TGTGCCAGCAGCTTATTAGCGGGAGGGCCTGGCAATGAGCAGTTCTTC. Protein product: CASSLLAGGPGNEQFF.

This clonotype was observed many times. The rearrangement joins TRBV20-1 to TRBJ2-1; D remains ambiguous. CDR1 and CDR2 (germline): DFQATT, SNEGSKA (reference sequence). V shed 4 bases and J shed 2 bases, with 12 bases lying between them. CDR3 length equals 14 residues. The CDR3 spells CSAILPRAYNEQFF. The DNA of the CDR3 is TGCAGTGCTATTTTGCCTCGAGCCTACAATGAGCAGTTCTTC.

The CDR3 nucleotides read TGCAGCCAGACACCATACAATGAGCAGTTCTTC. As protein: CSQTPYNEQFF. The chain employs TRBV29-1 and TRBJ2-1; D gene uncertain. The V gene lost 8 bases and the J gene lost 4 bases, with 9 bases spanning the gap. CDR1 is SQVTM, CDR2 ANQGSEA, per germline. The CDR3 runs 11 residues.